A few counts support the clone carrying this TCR beta chain. Its antigen is unidentified. As part of library construction, unique molecular identifiers were attached to individual cDNA molecules. TCRdb recomputed calls from the 5' RACE reads with MiXCR, one row per CDR3 protein. The data show tens of thousands of distinct CDR3 sequences, with 5.4% seen just once and about 21% held by the top ten. This specimen comes from a study of early T cells in non-severe SARS-CoV-2 infection. Across the whole study: RNA in bulk from unsorted whole blood was sequenced, and chains were unpaired.

The CDR3 spans 17 residues. Germline CDR1 reads SGHTA; CDR2 reads FQGTGA. The junction had 4 bases not matched to a gene; V was cut back by 2 bases and J by 5 bases. Notes on the study in general: Matches to VDJdb favored anti-spike CD8 responses and missed private and CD4 specificities.

The clonotype comes from an adult who was a healthcare worker with PCR-confirmed SARS-CoV-2 infection or an uninfected control (not recorded which). The chain uses TRBV7-3 and TRBJ2-2; 14 positions match TRBD2. The sample comprised whole blood. CDR3 sequence: CASSLGLAGGLTGELFF. The CDR3 DNA sequence: TGTGCCAGCAGCTTAGGACTAGCGGGAGGTCTGACCGGGGAGCTGTTTTTT. Variable domain in full (rest from reference TRBV7-3 and TRBJ2-2): GAGVSQTPSNKVTEKGKYVELRCDPISGHTALYWYRQSLGQGPEFLIYFQGTGAADDSGLPNDRFFAVRPEGSVSTLKIQRTERGDSAVYLCASSLGLAGGLTGELFFGEGSRLTVL.